The subject of this entry is one T cell receptor beta chain. Its antigen remains unidentified. Base qualities are missing; no much larger clone stands one base away. These data originate in a study of cytomegalovirus exposure and HLA in healthy donors listed by TCRdb under 2017. About the study as a whole: The roughly 650 repertoires of the first cohort and the roughly 110 validation repertoires were produced on the same platform, according to a later analysis. Along with the roughly 670-subject first cohort, a separate validation cohort of about 110 different subjects was used. The study was designed to test whether signatures of past pathogen exposure could be identified by cataloging public T cell receptors. To predict cytomegalovirus infection status, the study brought together high-throughput TCR immunosequencing, statistical association of individual TCRs with disease status, and machine learning.

CDR1 is given as GTSNPN and CDR2 as SVGIG, both from the germline V gene (reference sequence). The V and J ends are trimmed by 2 bases and 5 bases, leaving 15 bases between them. The CDR3 measures 14 amino acids from cysteine to phenylalanine. Of all the DNA, just the CDR3 is kept, 42 bases in frame from base 1. The library was produced with the immunoSEQ multiplex PCR assay. In the source study's methods: A statistical classification framework was developed to diagnose cytomegalovirus status using the catalog of TCR beta chain sequences. The source is immuneACCESS, and TCRdb retained only in-frame sequences with V and J called. Part of the clones is not carried over; for the studies checked, unresolved V genes explain less than half of this, and the remainder is unexplained. V, J and clone size are taken as reported in that table, and D and trimming were inferred from the DNA itself. Counted in this sample were 90,000 or so clones; roughly 85% of them appeared once. Together, the top ten hold 20% to 25% of the sample.

Separate from the roughly 650-subject first cohort, the validation cohort of 95 to 150 subjects was the group to which the donors belonged. The investigation overall reported the following: A later analysis found that TCRs clustered in the first cohort also tended to co-occur in the 120 validation repertoires, with 94% of cluster scores above 0. In vitro tests confirmed that a few of the cytomegalovirus-associated TCR beta chains recognize cytomegalovirus antigens. The classifier was reported to diagnose cytomegalovirus status with high specificity and sensitivity in both the original cohort and the validation cohort. In the study, some 160 TCR beta chains were listed as associated with cytomegalovirus. All 120 or so repertoires were used to score co-occurrence in the validation cohort in a later analysis, because that analysis had no HLA typing for the cohort. Across donors, most TCR sequences were observed very rarely, whereas some public TCRs were present in many individuals. It was suggested by the authors that the approach could potentially be generalized to other disease states and immunological phenotypes.

This TCR was sampled from a man between 18 and 35 years old in good health and CMV-seropositive. The source material was PBMCs. The chain joins TRBV30 to TRBJ1-1; no D gene can be assigned with confidence. The CDR3 here reads CAWSWTGRGTEAFF. In nucleotides, the sequence is TGTGCCTGGAGTTGGACGGGAAGAGGGACTGAAGCTTTCTTT.